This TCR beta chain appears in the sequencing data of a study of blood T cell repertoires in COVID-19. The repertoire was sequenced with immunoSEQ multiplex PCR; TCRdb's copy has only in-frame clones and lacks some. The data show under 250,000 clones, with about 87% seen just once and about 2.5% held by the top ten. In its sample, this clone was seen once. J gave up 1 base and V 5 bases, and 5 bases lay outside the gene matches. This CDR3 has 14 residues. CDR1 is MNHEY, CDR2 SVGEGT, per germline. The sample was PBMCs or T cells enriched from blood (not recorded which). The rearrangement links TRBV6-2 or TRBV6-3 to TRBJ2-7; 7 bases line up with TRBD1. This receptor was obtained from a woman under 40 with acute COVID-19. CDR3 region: CASSKDRVSYEQYF. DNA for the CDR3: TGTGCCAGCAGTAAAGACAGGGTTTCCTACGAGCAGTACTTC.